The 2 T cell receptor beta chains below all came from one sample that was sequenced in a study of shared clonotypes between healthy human individuals. CD8 cells regarded as naive lacked CD45RO, were positively chosen for CCR7, and omitted terminally differentiated effector memory CD45RA+ cells. Sequencing used immunoSEQ multiplex PCR; TCRdb keeps in-frame clones, though not all of them. The table records roughly 1,800,000 clones, roughly 94% of them present only once. Sequencing input: naive CD8+ T cells sorted from blood. The receptors were sampled from a man aged 18-30 years in good health.

The chain combines TRBV28 with TRBJ1-1; no definite D call. CDR1 MDHEN and CDR2 SYDVKM come from the germline V gene. The germline V and J ends were trimmed by 7 bases and 3 bases, with 24 bases remaining between them. CDR3 length equals 17 residues. Here the CDR3 DNA reads TGTGCCAGCATCCCCGGATTGAGATTGTATAGGGACACTGAAGCTTTCTTT. This sequence encodes CASIPGLRLYRDTEAFF.

The V call is TRBV4-3, the J call TRBJ2-1; 10 positions agree with TRBD2. This CDR3 spans 21 amino acids. Losses at the gene ends were 0 bases for V and 2 bases for J; bases not matched to a gene: 16. Germline CDR1 LGHNA, CDR2 YSLEER. CDR3 in amino acids: CASSQDFAEGLAGATYNEQFF. CDR3 coding DNA: TGCGCCAGCAGCCAAGATTTCGCCGAGGGGCTAGCGGGAGCAACCTACAATGAGCAGTTCTTC.